The sequence of this TCR beta chain was determined in a study of blood T cell repertoires in COVID-19. The CDR3 has 16 residues. The J segment lost 2 bases and the V segment lost 5 bases, leaving 12 bases of the junction unmatched. The germline V gene has CDR1 MNHEY and CDR2 SMNVEV (reference sequence). TCRdb's table, derived via immunoSEQ multiplex PCR, lists solely in-frame clones and lacks some. The table has approximately 150,000 clones, roughly 90% seen once; the top ten hold around 19%. The clonotype originates from a man between 45 and 60 years old with active or convalescent COVID-19. The chain links TRBV27 to TRBJ2-7, with TRBD1 matching 7 bases. The sequenced material came from peripheral blood. Here the CDR3 reads CASSKQGTRSAYEQYF. The DNA for the CDR3 is TGTGCCAGCAGTAAACAGGGGACAAGATCCGCCTACGAGCAGTACTTC.